This record looks at one T cell receptor (beta chain) sequence and its context. In the source study's methods: Amplifying reference gene primers gave estimates of nucleated cell counts. The table came from immunoSEQ multiplex PCR; TCRdb's copy has only in-frame clones and leaves some out. V and J calls and clone size are those listed in that table; D and trimming were worked out from the DNA. The sample has around 68,000 clones; about 81% are singletons. These data come from a study of blood T cell repertoires in COVID-19. The wider study: Acute-phase and convalescent COVID-19 samples originated in the United States, Italy and Spain. Sample material is recorded as cDNA or gDNA derived from T cells, B-cell-depleted T cells, or PBMCs.

Trimming shortened V by 3 bases and J by 3 bases, and 9 bases separated the two germline ends. The CDR3 has 13 residues. J is TRBJ2-7 and V is TRBV12-3 or TRBV12-4; weak D call: TRBD2 (6 bases). What was sequenced was peripheral blood. This TCR was recovered from a human donor in a cohort sampled during active COVID-19. CDR3 residues: CASSFGTFYEQYF. The CDR3 DNA reads as TGTGCCAGCAGTTTTGGGACTTTCTACGAGCAGTACTTC.